The following is a T cell receptor (beta chain) sequence with its context. Its antigen remains undetermined. Per-base quality was not reported, and no clone a single base away is much larger than it. The CDR3 holds 18 amino acids from the cysteine to the phenylalanine. The kept DNA is CDR3 alone, 54 bases in frame from the first base. The germline V gene encodes CDR1 LNHDA and CDR2 SQIVND (reference sequence). V loses 5 bases at its end and J loses 9 bases; junction bases beyond the gene matches: 16. Using the deep immunoSEQ assay, multiplex PCR amplified TCR CDR3 regions from genomic DNA. Extracted genomic DNA from each cell subset was spread evenly across all wells of several immunoSEQ 96-well plates, with each plate serving as a replicate. Each replicate PCR for sorted subsets received 200 ng genomic DNA, equal to roughly 30,000 T cell genomes. Purified libraries were quantified with a Qubit 3.0 fluorometer, sized on a Bioanalyzer 2100, and re-quantified with the KAPA Library Quantification kit. Each immunoSEQ 96-well plate was sequenced on its own single-read 150-cycle Illumina NextSeq 550 flow cell. Per the original workflow: Because the immunoSEQ output included only junctional sequences and no quality scores, the filtering could not be the same as the filtering used for full-length reads. To assign V/J genes and CDR3, sequences were annotated using PyIR, a Python wrapper for IgBLAST v1.9, with IMGT germline references. Reads were filtered out if the reads had weak V/J assignments (E-value above 1e-6), no CDR3, stop codons, out-of-frame junctions, or ambiguous translated residues. V3J clonotypes were defined as sequences sharing an identical inferred V gene, J gene, and CDR3 amino acid sequence. To compute the percentage overlap between repertoires, the number of shared unique clonotypes was divided by the size of the smaller repertoire. Richness of each repertoire was evaluated using RTK rarefaction, the Chao1 estimator, and Recon v2.1 estimates of unobserved clonotypes. For all TCRbeta clonotypes obtained by the gDNA method from four donors, generation probabilities were computed with OLGA. TCRdb holds this immuneACCESS table with in-frame rearrangements only. Some clones are missing; in checked studies, unresolved V genes explain under half, and the rest has no known cause. That table is the source of V, J and clone size, and D and trimming were worked out from the DNA. For this sample the table gives just over 2,000,000 clones, of which 85% to 95% were detected only once. 0.13% of the sample goes to the ten largest clones.

The entry originates in a study of shared clonotypes between healthy human individuals (dated by TCRdb to between 2020 and 2021). In the study overall: A couple of women and a few men aged 18 to 49 years were included in the cohort. For each donor, three plates each were used for CD4 naive and CD4 memory, two plates were used for CD8 naive, and one plate was used for CD8 memory. The study deeply sequenced blood TCR repertoires of about 5 healthy adults to estimate repertoire size and the extent of clonotype sharing between individuals. Libraries were prepared and TCR repertoires were sequenced by different laboratories using diverse techniques, in order to increase sequencing depth and limit assay-specific biases. Between about 0.9 and 8.9 billion PBMCs per donor were obtained by leukapheresis. Study-wide findings and limitations: Incomplete sequencing was indicated by rarefaction of sorted-subset datasets, despite the large sequencing depth. When a few donors were compared, the shared fraction of clonotypes was about 5% for naive CD4, roughly 3.3% for naive CD8, more than 2% for memory CD4, and around 0.37% for memory CD8. The small number of donors limited the genetic and exposure-history diversity represented. Naive subsets generally had larger estimated clonotype richness than memory subsets did. Pairwise subsampling indicated that sequencing depth was expected to affect the degree of clonotype sharing among donors. Sampling was limited to blood, and TCR repertoires in tissue likely differ from TCR repertoires in blood. Clonotypes shared by all four sorted-subset donors showed higher generation probabilities than non-shared clonotypes.

The donors were healthy, HIV-negative adults who had no recently reported acute infections or vaccinations. All donors were Caucasian adults living in Nashville, Tennessee, USA. Magnetic negative selection was used to enrich CD4+ T cells, after which naive cells were positively selected on CD45RA and the negative fraction became the memory subset. Blood was collected by leukapheresis, and PBMCs were isolated by Ficoll-Histopaque density gradient centrifugation and then cryopreserved in liquid nitrogen vapor phase. Analytical flow cytometry was used to check the purity and quantity of every magnetically sorted T cell population. From each sorted fraction, genomic DNA was isolated and quantified by UV absorbance on a Nanodrop 2000c.

Source material: naive CD4+ T cells sorted from blood. The sample's cell subset or site label is to be understood as: CD45RA+ positively selected. The chain uses TRBV19 and TRBJ1-6, with TRBD1 identical over 10 junction bases. The source is a man aged 18 to 35 in good health. CDR3 protein: CASSSRQGAKSRASPLHF. The DNA sequence is as follows: TGTGCCAGTAGTTCAAGACAGGGGGCAAAATCTCGGGCTTCACCCCTCCACTTT.